Below are 18 T cell receptor beta chains sequenced from a single sample in a study. TCRdb redid the calling of the 5' RACE reads with MiXCR, one entry per CDR3 protein. Of about 40,000 distinct CDR3 sequences listed, approximately 19% are singletons. The sequenced material came from naive CD4+ T cells sorted from a lymph node. Subset denoted: naive CD4+ T cells, CD4+CD45RA+CD25-. Receptors originate from a female donor with breast cancer.

V and J are TRBV7-2 and TRBJ1-1; D not resolved. Looked up from germline, CDR1 is SGHTA and CDR2 is FQGNSA. The CDR3 totals 14 residues. Trimming cost V 5 bases and J 1 base, with 11 bases left between them. The CDR3 loop is CASSPRRQNTEAFF. In DNA form, the CDR3 reads TGTGCCAGCAGCCCGAGGAGGCAGAACACTGAAGCTTTCTTT.

The chain couples TRBV6-1 to TRBJ2-3; 7 bases fit TRBD2. Germline CDR1 reads MNHNS; CDR2 reads SASEGT. The CDR3 runs 16 residues. V was clipped by 5 bases and J by 4 bases; unmatched bases: 12. The CDR3 protein is CASSSRVAGVSDTQYF. Written as DNA, the CDR3 is TGTGCCAGCAGTTCCCGTGTGGCGGGAGTATCAGATACGCAGTATTTT.

CDR3 in DNA: TGTGCCAGCTCGACGGGTACGGATCAGCCCCAGCATTTT. Encoded protein: CASSTGTDQPQHF. The chain combines TRBV18 with TRBJ1-5, with no clear D. The germline V gene encodes CDR1 KGHSH and CDR2 LQKENI. Trimming took off 6 bases at V and 5 bases at J, with 11 bases between the two ends. This CDR3 is built from 13 residues.

V usage is TRBV7-2 and J usage is TRBJ1-4; D not resolved. This CDR3 has 13 amino acids. Germline CDR1 and CDR2: SGHTA and FQGNSA. V gave up 1 base and J gave up 8 bases, with 8 bases separating them. This chain's CDR3 is CASSLGVEEKLFF. DNA of the CDR3: TGTGCCAGCAGCTTAGGGGTCGAAGAAAAACTGTTTTTT. Using reference TRBV7-2 and TRBJ1-4 for the parts outside the CDR3, the full variable domain is GAGVSQSPSNKVTEKGKDVELRCDPISGHTALYWYRQSLGQGLEFLIYFQGNSAPDKSGLPSDRFSAERTGGSVSTLTIQRTQQEDSAVYLCASSLGVEEKLFFGSGTQLSVL.

V is TRBV4-1 and J is TRBJ1-5; D unresolved. Looked up from germline, CDR1 is MGHRA and CDR2 is YSYEKL. Trimming shortened V by 1 base and J by 8 bases, and 12 bases separated the two germline ends. This CDR3 region has 14 residues. The CDR3 DNA sequence: TGCGCCAGCAGCCAAGGGGCGCTGGTTGAGCCCCAGCATTTT. Its translation: CASSQGALVEPQHF.

V gene TRBV28 combines with J gene TRBJ2-2, with a possible D match to TRBD1 (6 bases). V shed 2 bases and J shed 9 bases, with 22 bases lying between them. Germline values: CDR1 MDHEN, CDR2 SYDVKM. The CDR3 is 17 amino acids. The CDR3 nucleotides are TGTGCCAGCAGTTTAGTGGGACAAACCCGACTCGAACGGGAGCTGTTTTTT. This gives the protein CASSLVGQTRLERELFF.

This chain uses TRBV6-1 with TRBJ1-1; D is unclear. With 3 bases removed from V and 0 bases from J, the gap between germline ends came to 11 bases. Germline values: CDR1 MNHNS, CDR2 SASEGT. This CDR3 has 15 residues. In DNA, the CDR3 is TGTGCCAGCAGTGAGTTCAGCAGGCTGAACACTGAAGCTTTCTTT. It is translated as CASSEFSRLNTEAFF.

This clonotype came up a few times. The rearrangement joins TRBV2 to TRBJ2-1; D is undetermined. The CDR3 totals 15 residues. V was cut by 1 base and J by 4 bases, with 11 bases left in between. From germline, CDR1 is SNHLY and CDR2 FYNNEI. The CDR3 DNA is TGTGCCAGCAGTGAAGTCATCTCCCAATACAATGAGCAGTTCTTC. As protein: CASSEVISQYNEQFF. The full variable domain, completed using reference TRBV2 and TRBJ2-1, is EPEVTQTPSHQVTQMGQEVILRCVPISNHLYFYWYRQILGQKVEFLVSFYNNEISEKSEIFDDQFSVERPDGSNFTLKIRSTKLEDSAMYFCASSEVISQYNEQFFGPGTRLTVL.

Notes on this clonotype: A much larger clone differs from this one at a single base, so this may be a read error. DNA for the CDR3: TGCAGCGTTGTGGCAGGGTTCGGAAACACCATACATTTT. The encoded protein is CSVVAGFGNTIHF. This chain joins TRBV29-1 and TRBJ1-3; D perhaps matches TRBD1 (5 bases). The CDR3 has 13 amino acids. Germline V gene lookup returns CDR1 SQVTM and CDR2 ANQGSEA.

V usage is TRBV5-4 and J usage is TRBJ2-5, with TRBD2 matching over 12 bases. Germline loops: CDR1 SGHNT, CDR2 YYREEE (reference sequence). The CDR3 loop spans 15 amino acids. The junction had 6 bases not matched to a gene; V was cut back by 5 bases and J by 4 bases. CDR3 loop: CASSSPGLAGETQYF. The CDR3 bases are TGTGCCAGCAGTTCCCCGGGACTAGCGGGAGAGACCCAGTACTTC.

This clonotype was recorded at least ten times. The rearrangement joins TRBV29-1 to TRBJ1-1; D not resolved. Trimming took 7 bases from V and 4 from J, leaving 19 bases between them. Germline loops: CDR1 SQVTM, CDR2 ANQGSEA. The CDR3 covers 14 residues. In DNA form, the CDR3 reads TGCAGCGCTAGGAGAGGCGAGGTAGGCACTGAAGCTTTCTTT. It translates to CSARRGEVGTEAFF.

The J gene is TRBJ2-1, the V gene TRBV20-1; 12 positions match TRBD2. Trimming took 1 base from V and 6 from J; bases not matched to a gene: 4. Germline CDR1 reads DFQATT; CDR2 reads SNEGSKA (reference sequence). The CDR3 has 15 amino acids. CDR3 bases: TGCAGTGCTAGAGCCCTAGCGGGAGGGGTCAATGAGCAGTTCTTC. This gives the protein CSARALAGGVNEQFF.

This clonotype was seen a single time. This could be a read error, since a much larger clone is one nucleotide away. The rearrangement uses TRBV4-2 and TRBJ2-3; 7 bases align to TRBD2. Germline CDR1 is LGHNA and CDR2 is YNFKEQ. The CDR3 loop spans 13 amino acids. In DNA form, the CDR3 reads TGTGCCAGCAGCCAAGATCGGGGGGATACGCGGTATTTT. Its protein is CASSQDRGDTRYF.

This clonotype has more than one count but fewer than ten. This chain uses TRBV5-1 with TRBJ2-7, with D maybe TRBD2 (7 bases). The CDR3 is 13 amino acids. The germline CDR1 and CDR2 sequences are SGHRS and YFSETQ. V shed 4 bases and J shed 7 bases, with 15 bases lying between them. This CDR3 reads CASSRGGGEEQYF. As DNA, the CDR3 is TGCGCCAGCAGCCGCGGAGGGGGGGAGGAGCAGTACTTC.

This clonotype has a count of ten or more. V and J are TRBV4-1 and TRBJ1-1; D ambiguous. The germline gives CDR1 MGHRA, CDR2 YSYEKL. The CDR3 runs to 15 residues. V was clipped by 3 bases and J by 9 bases, with 20 bases between them. In DNA, the CDR3 is TGCGCCAGCAGCCATGGAGCGGCCAGGATGGATAAAGCTTTCTTT. Amino acid sequence: CASSHGAARMDKAFF.

For this clonotype: Given the absence of the conserved phenylalanine or tryptophan at the CDR3 end, a read error is likely. V and J are TRBV4-2 and TRBJ2-2; TRBD2 aligns across 7 bases. CDR1 and CDR2 (germline): LGHNA, YNFKEQ. With V trimmed by 1 base and J by 6 bases, 2 bases remained unmatched. This CDR3 has 14 residues. The CDR3: CASSQGLASGELFL. The CDR3 nucleotides are TGTGCCAGCAGCCAAGGACTAGCATCCGGGGAGCTGTTTCTT.

This chain joins TRBV10-3 and TRBJ2-1; no clear D gene. Trimming left V 3 bases short and J 0 bases short, with 21 bases between. This CDR3 has 19 amino acids. CDR1 is ENHRY and CDR2 is SYGVKD in the germline V gene. CDR3 bases: TGTGCCATCAGTGATGGAAAAACGGAAAGTTGGAGCTCCTACAATGAGCAGTTCTTC. Translation gives CAISDGKTESWSSYNEQFF.

This clonotype was counted a few times. The genes are TRBV25-1 and TRBJ2-2; D call uncertain. Germline values: CDR1 MGHDK, CDR2 SYGVNS. The CDR3 consists of 12 residues. V was cut by 7 bases and J by 6 bases, with 9 bases left in between. The CDR3 reads CASNVGPGELFF. In nucleotides, the CDR3 is TGTGCCAGCAACGTCGGGCCCGGGGAGCTGTTTTTT.